A single sample gave rise to the 3 T cell receptor beta chains below, sequenced in a study of graft-versus-host responses after intestinal transplantation. Generated by immunoSEQ multiplex PCR, the TCRdb table keeps only in-frame clones and is missing some. The sample consists of around 96,000 clones, 75% to 95% of them appearing once. Material: PBMCs, obtained about 450 days after intestinal transplant. The receptor source for this set is a human patient who received an intestinal transplant, so some T cells may come from the graft donor.

This sequence joins TRBV9 and TRBJ1-6; D is unclear. CDR3 length equals 15 residues. Germline values: CDR1 SGDLS, CDR2 YYNGEE. V lost 0 bases to trimming and J lost 7 bases, with 11 bases between them. CDR3 region: CASSVVPGGNSPLHF. The CDR3 DNA reads TGTGCCAGCAGCGTAGTCCCGGGCGGGAATTCACCCCTCCACTTT.

The rearrangement links TRBV11-2 to TRBJ1-5; D remains unclear. V lost 1 base, J lost 2 bases, and 12 bases lay in between. Germline loops: CDR1 SGHAT, CDR2 FQNNGV. The CDR3 length is 16 residues. The CDR3 nucleotides are TGTGCCAGCAGCTTAGTCTTAGGTTATGGCAATCAGCCCCAGCATTTT. It codes for CASSLVLGYGNQPQHF.

V usage is TRBV4-1 and J usage is TRBJ1-1; D unresolved. V was pared by 2 bases and J by 5 bases, with 12 bases between. The CDR3 is 14 residues long. CDR1 MGHRA and CDR2 YSYEKL come from the germline V gene. The CDR3 bases are TGCGCCAGCAGCCAATTAAATGGGGTAACTGAAGCTTTCTTT. It is translated as CASSQLNGVTEAFF.